These 14 T cell receptor beta chains came from one sample sequenced in a study of cytomegalovirus exposure and HLA in healthy donors. Both 60 Vbeta primers and 13 Jbeta primers went into the PCR. Here immunoSEQ multiplex PCR was the method, and the copy in TCRdb shows in-frame clones only, minus some. The sample carries around 130,000 clones, 75% to 90% recorded once. Sequencing input: PBMCs. All receptors derive from a man between 35 and 55 years old in good health and CMV-seronegative.

V and J are TRBV6-5 and TRBJ1-4; TRBD1 matches at 7 bases. CDR3 length equals 14 residues. Looked up from germline, CDR1 is MNHEY and CDR2 is SVGAGI. With 8 bases clipped from V and 4 bases from J, the junction kept 7 bases outside the gene matches. CDR3 sequence (DNA): TGTGCCAGCGGATCACAGGGGAGTAATGAAAAACTGTTTTTT. It codes for CASGSQGSNEKLFF.

This chain connects TRBV9 to TRBJ2-3; no definite D call. Germline values: CDR1 SGDLS, CDR2 YYNGEE. The CDR3 sequence is 14 residues long. Deletions cut 0 bases from V and 4 bases from J, with 9 bases between. CDR3 sequence reads: CASSVVLVADTQYF. The CDR3 region has the DNA TGTGCCAGCAGCGTAGTCTTAGTTGCAGATACGCAGTATTTT.

The sample holds one count of this clone. The V and J genes are TRBV19 and TRBJ1-4; TRBD1 matches 7 bases. After removal of 7 bases from V and 1 base from J, the junction contained 12 bases not matched to a gene. CDR1 is LNHDA and CDR2 is SQIVND in the germline V gene (reference sequence). The CDR3 has 17 residues. The CDR3 DNA follows: TGTGCCAGTACTAAGGGGGCGCGGTCGGGAACTAATGAAAAACTGTTTTTT. It translates to CASTKGARSGTNEKLFF.

This clone was recorded once. The rearrangement uses TRBV29-1 and TRBJ2-7, with D maybe TRBD1 (6 bases). Germline-derived CDR1 and CDR2 are SQVTM and ANQGSEA. Trimming removed 5 bases from V and 3 bases from J, with 11 bases in between. The CDR3 runs 12 residues. This CDR3 reads CSVQGSIYEQYF. The CDR3 DNA sequence: TGCAGCGTTCAGGGGAGCATCTACGAGCAGTACTTC.

This sequence joins TRBV27 and TRBJ2-7, with 7 bases that match TRBD2. Germline CDR1 and CDR2: MNHEY and SMNVEV (reference sequence). The length of the CDR3 is 14 residues. Unmatched junction bases numbered 4, after V lost 3 bases and J lost 2 bases. Here the CDR3 reads CASSFWGGTYEQYF. The CDR3 DNA reads TGTGCCAGCAGTTTCTGGGGGGGGACCTACGAGCAGTACTTC.

The gene calls are TRBV5-4 and TRBJ2-3; 12 bases map to TRBD2. Germline assignment: CDR1 SGHNT and CDR2 YYREEE (reference sequence). The CDR3 is 16 residues long. V lost 2 bases, J lost 6 bases, and 7 bases stayed unmatched. The CDR3 sequence is CASSFASGRAGDTQYF. The CDR3 DNA sequence: TGTGCCAGCAGCTTCGCTAGCGGGAGGGCCGGGGATACGCAGTATTTT.

The rearrangement uses TRBV19 and TRBJ1-1, with D uncertain. V lost 0 bases and J lost 11, with 19 bases in between. This CDR3 spans 15 amino acids. Germline-derived CDR1 and CDR2 are LNHDA and SQIVND (reference sequence). CDR3 DNA: TGTGCCAGTAGTATAGATCTAAACAGCCCCCGAATGGCTTTCTTT. Amino acids: CASSIDLNSPRMAFF.

As to this clone: A junction end diverges from the germline sequence, so it may reflect a read error. This chain connects TRBV7-2 to TRBJ2-4; D is perhaps TRBD1 (5 bases). The CDR3 covers 14 residues. In germline, CDR1 is SGHTA, CDR2 FQGNSA. CDR3 region: CASSRSGRVNSQYF. DNA of the CDR3: TGTGCCAGCAGCCGATCGGGCAGGGTGAACAGTCAGTACTTC.

The gene calls are TRBV10-3 and TRBJ1-2; 10 nucleotides match TRBD1. CDR1 is ENHRY and CDR2 is SYGVKD in the germline V gene. Losses at the gene ends were 6 bases for V and 8 bases for J; bases not matched to a gene: 6. The CDR3 contains 13 residues. CDR3 amino acids: CAIRSTGGAGYTF. For the CDR3, the DNA is TGTGCCATCAGGTCGACAGGGGGCGCAGGCTACACCTTC.

This rearrangement joins TRBV7-2 to TRBJ2-7; possibly TRBD1 for D (5 bases). CDR1 is SGHTA and CDR2 is FQGNSA in the germline V gene. V lost 5 bases and J lost 6, with 17 bases in between. This CDR3 is built from 14 residues. The CDR3 bases are TGTGCCAGCAGCCCCAGGAACGGACACACCGAGCAGTACTTC. Protein: CASSPRNGHTEQYF.

The CDR3 sequence is CASSIWASGYEQYF. As DNA, the CDR3 is TGTGCCAGTAGTATTTGGGCTAGCGGGTACGAGCAGTACTTC. V usage is TRBV19 and J usage is TRBJ2-7; 8 positions match TRBD2. This CDR3 contains 14 residues. From germline, CDR1 is LNHDA and CDR2 SQIVND (reference sequence). V was clipped by 3 bases and J by 4 bases; unmatched bases: 5. The full variable domain, with the rest looked up from reference TRBV19 and TRBJ2-7, is DGGITQSPKYLFRKEGQNVTLSCEQNLNHDAMYWYRQDPGQGLRLIYYSQIVNDFQKGDIAEGYSVSREKKESFPLTVTSAQKNPTAFYLCASSIWASGYEQYFGPGTRLTVT.

This rearrangement joins TRBV7-9 to TRBJ1-5, with a weak D call TRBD1 (5 bases). Trimming removed 5 bases from V and 5 bases from J, with 13 bases in between. This CDR3 is 14 amino acids long. Looked up from germline, CDR1 is SEHNR and CDR2 is FQNEAQ (reference sequence). The CDR3: CASSPSRADQPQHF. The CDR3 region has the DNA TGTGCCAGCAGCCCTTCCAGGGCAGATCAGCCCCAGCATTTT.

The chain links TRBV2 to TRBJ2-5; no firm D call. Germline V gives CDR1 SNHLY, CDR2 FYNNEI. V shed 6 bases and J shed 3 bases, with 11 bases lying between them. The CDR3 sequence is 13 residues long. DNA for the CDR3: TGTGCCAGCAGGGCCCAGGTGGAAGAGACCCAGTACTTC. It yields the protein CASRAQVEETQYF.

The chain joins TRBV19 to TRBJ2-1; TRBD2 matches at 8 bases. Per germline, CDR1 LNHDA and CDR2 SQIVND (reference sequence). J lost 0 bases, V lost 1 base, and 5 bases had no gene match. The CDR3 covers 17 residues. DNA of the CDR3: TGTGCCAGTAGTATAGGGCGTAGCGGGAACTCCTACAATGAGCAGTTCTTC. Translating gives CASSIGRSGNSYNEQFF.